The 17 T cell receptor beta chains below all came from one sample that was sequenced in a study of blood T cell repertoires in COVID-19. Sequencing used immunoSEQ multiplex PCR; TCRdb keeps in-frame clones, though not all of them. The sample has about 440,000 clones, approximately 90% seen once. Input material: peripheral blood. The receptor source for this set is a woman aged 45-65 years with COVID-19, enrolled during active disease.

This chain connects TRBV7-9 to TRBJ2-7, with 9 nucleotides matching TRBD2. This CDR3 contains 13 residues. Unmatched junction bases numbered 2, after V lost 3 bases and J lost 5 bases. CDR1 SEHNR and CDR2 FQNEAQ come from the germline V gene (reference sequence). The CDR3 nucleotides are TGTGCCAGCAGCTTTCGGACTAGCGACGAGCAGTACTTC. Protein sequence: CASSFRTSDEQYF.

V gene TRBV5-5 combines with J gene TRBJ2-7, with 8 bases aligning to TRBD1. The CDR3 is made up of 15 amino acids. Germline CDR1 reads SGHKS; CDR2 reads YYEKEE (reference sequence). The V gene end was trimmed by 4 bases and the J gene end by 7 bases; junction bases not matched to a gene: 13. The CDR3 DNA sequence: TGTGCCAGCAGCCGTTCCTTGCAGGGGGCCGGGGAGCAGTACTTC. Its protein is CASSRSLQGAGEQYF.

The rearrangement links TRBV30 to TRBJ1-4; TRBD1 aligns across 10 bases. The CDR3 length is 16 residues. V shed 8 bases, J shed 4 bases, and the junction held 13 bases outside the gene matches. Germline assignment: CDR1 GTSNPN and CDR2 SVGIG (reference sequence). Here the CDR3 reads CAGRGTGVGGNEKLFF. The DNA of the CDR3 is TGTGCCGGTCGGGGGACAGGGGTTGGAGGTAATGAAAAACTGTTTTTT.

The J gene is TRBJ1-1, the V gene TRBV5-1; TRBD1 might be the D (6 bases). The V gene lost 6 bases and the J gene lost 4 bases, with 13 bases spanning the gap. This CDR3 spans 13 amino acids. Per the germline V gene, CDR1 is SGHRS and CDR2 is YFSETQ. The CDR3, as DNA: TGCGCCAGCATGCAGGGGCCTACCACTGAAGCTTTCTTT. Its protein product is CASMQGPTTEAFF.

This clone was recorded once. This rearrangement joins TRBV5-1 to TRBJ2-3; the match to TRBD2 covers 11 bases. Trimming took 1 base from V and 2 from J; bases not matched to a gene: 3. CDR1 and CDR2 from the germline V gene are SGHRS and YFSETQ. The CDR3 spans 16 residues. This CDR3 reads CASSLRLAGNTDTQYF. The CDR3 DNA follows: TGCGCCAGCAGCTTGAGACTAGCGGGGAACACAGATACGCAGTATTTT.

V and J are TRBV11-3 and TRBJ2-2; D is unclear. The ends were cut back, 5 bases at V and 4 bases at J, with 8 bases in the middle. CDR1 is SGHNT and CDR2 is YENEEA in the germline V gene. The CDR3 is made up of 13 amino acids. The CDR3 region is CASSLFSTGELFF. The CDR3 DNA reads TGTGCCAGCAGCCTTTTTAGCACCGGGGAGCTGTTTTTT.

This chain connects TRBV19 to TRBJ1-4; weak D call: TRBD1 (5 bases). Germline-derived CDR1 and CDR2 are LNHDA and SQIVND (reference sequence). Deletions cut 7 bases from V and 7 bases from J, with 22 bases between. The CDR3 length is 16 residues. CDR3 region: CASTPGGWVRAEKLFF. For the CDR3, the DNA is TGTGCCAGTACCCCCGGGGGGTGGGTCAGGGCTGAAAAACTGTTTTTT.

The chain combines TRBV5-1 with TRBJ1-2, with a possible D match to TRBD1 (5 bases). V was trimmed by 3 bases and J by 3 bases, leaving 15 bases between them. Germline assignment: CDR1 SGHRS and CDR2 YFSETQ. The length of the CDR3 is 15 residues. The CDR3 DNA is TGCGCCAGCAGCTCTTTAACCGGACAAGACTATGGCTACACCTTC. Translated: CASSSLTGQDYGYTF. Full variable domain (missing parts from reference TRBV5-1 and TRBJ1-2): KAGVTQTPRYLIKTRGQQVTLSCSPISGHRSVSWYQQTPGQGLQFLFEYFSETQRNKGNFPGRFSGRQFSNSRSEMNVSTLELGDSALYLCASSSLTGQDYGYTFGSGTRLTVV.

The V call is TRBV19, the J call TRBJ2-3; D possibly corresponds to TRBD2 (5 bases). Germline CDR1 and CDR2: LNHDA and SQIVND (reference sequence). This CDR3 has 15 residues. The ends were cut back, 4 bases at V and 4 bases at J, with 15 bases in the middle. For the CDR3, the DNA is TGTGCCAGTAGTAGTTCGCTGGTGCGGGCAGATACGCAGTATTTT. It encodes CASSSSLVRADTQYF.

This rearrangement joins TRBV5-1 to TRBJ2-3; TRBD2 matches at 9 bases. Germline trimming cut 0 bases from V and 0 bases from J; bases unmatched to any gene: 8. CDR3 length: 18 amino acids. The germline gives CDR1 SGHRS, CDR2 YFSETQ. The CDR3 nucleotides read TGCGCCAGCAGCTTGGATCTAGCGGGGCTCCAAAGCACAGATACGCAGTATTTT. Its protein is CASSLDLAGLQSTDTQYF.

The V and J genes are TRBV4-1 and TRBJ2-2; D ambiguous. The CDR3 sequence is 11 residues long. Trimming left V 5 bases short and J 7 bases short, with 5 bases between. Germline loops: CDR1 MGHRA, CDR2 YSYEKL. CDR3 sequence: CASSLHGELFF. DNA for the CDR3: TGCGCCAGCAGCTTACACGGGGAGCTGTTTTTT.

The chain couples TRBV20-1 to TRBJ1-2; D gene uncertain. This CDR3 spans 9 amino acids. Germline values: CDR1 DFQATT, CDR2 SNEGSKA (reference sequence). The V gene lost 3 bases and the J gene lost 8 bases, with 4 bases spanning the gap. The CDR3 nucleotides are TGCAGTGCTAGTCCGGGCTACACCTTC. Translating it yields CSASPGYTF.

The rearrangement uses TRBV9 and TRBJ1-2, with 10 bases matching TRBD1. The CDR3 runs to 14 residues. Trimming removed 3 bases from V and 4 bases from J; junction bases left unmatched: 3. Germline V CDR1 and CDR2: SGDLS, YYNGEE. The CDR3 is CASSATGGLYGYTF. The CDR3 DNA reads TGTGCCAGCAGCGCGACAGGGGGCCTCTATGGCTACACCTTC.

In DNA form, the CDR3 reads TGTGCCAGCAGTTACTCGAATTTCGGGCGGGGAGCTTTCTTT. Protein: CASSYSNFGRGAFF. The gene calls are TRBV6-5 and TRBJ1-1, with D uncertain. V dropped 0 bases and J dropped 10 bases, with 15 bases sitting between them. In germline, CDR1 is MNHEY, CDR2 SVGAGI. This CDR3 has 14 residues.

V and J are TRBV2 and TRBJ1-5; D gene unclear. This CDR3 is built from 13 residues. V lost 8 bases to trimming and J lost 2 bases, with 10 bases between them. Looked up from germline, CDR1 is SNHLY and CDR2 is FYNNEI. CDR3 sequence reads: CASPRSGNQPQHF. In DNA, the CDR3 is TGTGCCAGCCCTCGGAGCGGCAATCAGCCCCAGCATTTT.

V and J are TRBV29-1 and TRBJ1-2; TRBD1 is a possible D gene (5 bases). The CDR3 runs 10 residues. The V gene lost 3 bases and the J gene lost 8 bases, with 7 bases spanning the gap. Germline V gives CDR1 SQVTM, CDR2 ANQGSEA. This chain's CDR3 is CSVEQGGYTF. CDR3 sequence (DNA): TGCAGCGTTGAGCAGGGAGGCTACACCTTC.

J is TRBJ2-7 and V is TRBV18; no firm D call. This CDR3 has 12 amino acids. Germline V CDR1 and CDR2: KGHSH, LQKENI. V was pared by 5 bases and J by 3 bases, with 8 bases between. The CDR3 nucleotides are TGTGCCAGCTCAGCCTCAGACTACGAGCAGTACTTC. This codes for CASSASDYEQYF.